The 24 T cell receptor beta chains below come from one sample, sequenced in a study of T cell responses to AZD1222 COVID-19 vaccine. Generated by immunoSEQ multiplex PCR, the TCRdb table keeps only in-frame clones and is missing some. The table records 150,000 or so clones, over 75% of them present only once. The sequences come from peripheral blood, collected on day 0 of AZD1222 vaccination. These receptors all come from an adult in good health.

This clone was picked up one time. V is TRBV15 and J is TRBJ1-2; TRBD1 agrees at 9 bases. After removal of 3 bases from V and 2 bases from J, the junction contained 4 bases not matched to a gene. Germline V lookup: CDR1 LNHNV, CDR2 YYDKDF (reference sequence). The CDR3 runs 15 residues. The CDR3 sequence is CATSSDRGKNYGYTF. The CDR3 nucleotides are TGTGCCACCAGCAGTGACAGGGGGAAAAACTATGGCTACACCTTC.

V gene TRBV10-2 combines with J gene TRBJ1-2; a possible D gene is TRBD1 (5 bases). V lost 3 bases, J lost 9 bases, and 17 bases lay in between. This CDR3 has 14 residues. CDR1 is WSHSY, CDR2 SAAADI, per germline. CDR3 residues: CASSDGYQGYRYTF. CDR3 bases: TGCGCCAGCAGTGATGGCTATCAGGGTTATCGCTACACCTTC.

The chain has TRBV6-2 or TRBV6-3 and TRBJ1-2; the match to TRBD1 covers 11 bases. The germline gives CDR1 MNHEY, CDR2 SVGEGT. The CDR3 length is 15 residues. V was clipped by 5 bases and J by 8 bases; unmatched bases: 10. CDR3 bases: TGTGCCAGCAGTCCAACCGGGACAGGGGGTAGGGGCTACACCTTC. Amino acids: CASSPTGTGGRGYTF.

The chain uses TRBV5-1 and TRBJ2-5, with TRBD2 as a possible D gene (5 bases). Trimming removed 1 base from V and 3 bases from J, with 10 bases in between. The CDR3 totals 14 residues. Germline CDR1 reads SGHRS; CDR2 reads YFSETQ. The CDR3, as DNA: TGCGCCAGCAGCTTGTCTGGGAGCAAAGAGACCCAGTACTTC. This gives the protein CASSLSGSKETQYF.

V is TRBV28 and J is TRBJ1-2, with TRBD1 as a possible D gene (5 bases). V shed 6 bases and J shed 8 bases, with 10 bases lying between them. The CDR3 loop spans 11 amino acids. The V gene's germline CDR1 is MDHEN and CDR2 SYDVKM. The CDR3 DNA follows: TGTGCCAGCAGCTGGGACGTCGGCTACACCTTC. Its protein is CASSWDVGYTF.

The rearrangement joins TRBV15 to TRBJ1-1, with a weak D call TRBD1 (6 bases). The CDR3 contains 13 residues. The germline CDR1 and CDR2 sequences are LNHNV and YYDKDF (reference sequence). V shed 5 bases and J shed 8 bases, with 15 bases lying between them. This chain's CDR3 is CATSPRTVHEAFF. In nucleotides, the CDR3 is TGTGCCACCAGCCCTCGGACAGTGCACGAAGCTTTCTTT.

V gene TRBV7-8 combines with J gene TRBJ1-1; D is perhaps TRBD1 (5 bases). The CDR3 runs 14 residues. V gave up 4 bases and J gave up 5 bases, with 14 bases separating them. Looked up from germline, CDR1 is SGHVS and CDR2 is FQNEAQ. CDR3 amino acids: CASSYQAGPTEAFF. The CDR3 nucleotides read TGTGCCAGCAGCTATCAGGCAGGGCCTACTGAAGCTTTCTTT.

This clone was recorded a few times. V is TRBV18 and J is TRBJ2-1; D assignment may be TRBD1 or TRBD2 (5 bases each). This CDR3 spans 13 amino acids. CDR1 and CDR2 (germline): KGHSH, LQKENI. V lost 5 bases and J lost 6, with 11 bases in between. The CDR3 DNA is TGTGCCAGCTCATCGTATGGGGGCAATGAGCAGTTCTTC. As protein: CASSSYGGNEQFF.

This chain joins TRBV28 and TRBJ1-6; 8 positions match TRBD1. Germline V CDR1 and CDR2: MDHEN, SYDVKM. The CDR3 is made up of 18 amino acids. V shed 0 bases, J shed 10 bases, and the junction held 14 bases outside the gene matches. The CDR3 sequence is CASSLWGRTGNRESPLHF. CDR3 in DNA: TGTGCCAGCAGTTTATGGGGTAGGACAGGGAATAGAGAATCACCCCTCCACTTT.

This clone was observed once. The V gene is TRBV9, the J gene TRBJ2-3; 9 nucleotides align to TRBD1. After removal of 7 bases from V and 0 bases from J, the junction contained 3 bases not matched to a gene. This CDR3 comprises 14 residues. CDR1 and CDR2 (germline): SGDLS, YYNGEE. CDR3 protein: CASGTGNSTDTQYF. The DNA of the CDR3 is TGTGCCAGCGGGACAGGGAATAGCACAGATACGCAGTATTTT.

The chain recombines TRBV29-1 with TRBJ1-2; 10 bases align to TRBD1. V lost 4 bases and J lost 4; bases outside the gene matches: 3. This CDR3 is 13 amino acids long. The germline gives CDR1 SQVTM, CDR2 ANQGSEA. The CDR3: CSVGTGGFYGYTF. In DNA form, the CDR3 reads TGCAGCGTTGGGACAGGGGGATTCTATGGCTACACCTTC.

The chain links TRBV6-1 to TRBJ1-5, with D unclear. Germline CDR1 MNHNS, CDR2 SASEGT. V was cut by 2 bases and J by 2 bases, with 10 bases left in between. This CDR3 contains 15 residues. The CDR3 is CASSETPTGNQPQHF. DNA of the CDR3: TGTGCCAGCAGTGAAACCCCGACGGGCAATCAGCCCCAGCATTTT.

This chain uses TRBV3-1 (or the pseudogene TRBV3-2) with TRBJ1-1, with 10 bases that match TRBD1. The CDR3 totals 17 residues. Germline lookup yields CDR1 LGHDT and CDR2 YNNKEL (reference sequence). V gave up 0 bases and J gave up 11 bases; unmatched junction bases: 15. CDR3 in DNA: TGTGCCAGCAGCCAAGATCGTGGGACAGGGGCTAGACTGGCGGCTTTCTTT. It yields the protein CASSQDRGTGARLAAFF.

The chain employs TRBV11-2 and TRBJ1-1, with 7 bases lining up with TRBD1. CDR1 is SGHAT, CDR2 FQNNGV, per germline. The junction had 4 bases not matched to a gene; V was cut back by 5 bases and J by 1 base. The CDR3 extends over 14 amino acids. The CDR3 DNA follows: TGTGCCAGCAGCGCGGGACAGCAGAACACTGAAGCTTTCTTT. It encodes CASSAGQQNTEAFF. The full variable domain, in which reference TRBV11-2 and TRBJ1-1 provide the parts outside the CDR3, is EAGVAQSPRYKIIEKRQSVAFWCNPISGHATLYWYQQILGQGPKLLIQFQNNGVVDDSQLPKDRFSAERLKGVDSTLKIQPAKLEDSAVYLCASSAGQQNTEAFFGQGTRLTVV.

Here the CDR3 reads CASSLSPGAKTDTQYF. CDR3 sequence (DNA): TGTGCCAGCAGCTTAAGTCCAGGGGCGAAGACAGATACGCAGTATTTT. The chain couples TRBV11-1 to TRBJ2-3; weak D call: TRBD1 (6 bases). V lost 2 bases and J lost 3, with 15 bases in between. The germline V gene encodes CDR1 SGHAT and CDR2 FQDESV (reference sequence). This CDR3 has 16 amino acids.

This chain connects TRBV7-2 to TRBJ2-5; the D is unclear. The CDR3 consists of 13 residues. Trimming left V 4 bases short and J 2 bases short, with 8 bases between. Germline CDR1 reads SGHTA; CDR2 reads FQGNSA. The CDR3: CASSSIAQETQYF. In nucleotides, the CDR3 is TGTGCCAGCAGCTCAATAGCACAAGAGACCCAGTACTTC.

V gene TRBV9 combines with J gene TRBJ2-2; 8 positions match TRBD2. Germline-derived CDR1 and CDR2 are SGDLS and YYNGEE. CDR3 length: 16 amino acids. The V gene end was trimmed by 0 bases and the J gene end by 3 bases; junction bases not matched to a gene: 4. CDR3 DNA: TGTGCCAGCAGCGTAGCGGGGGGGACCTACACCGGGGAGCTGTTTTTT. This gives the protein CASSVAGGTYTGELFF.

The chain carries TRBV3-1 (or the pseudogene TRBV3-2) and TRBJ2-2, with a possible D match to TRBD2 (5 bases). There are 16 residues in the CDR3. With 4 bases removed from V and 4 bases from J, the gap between germline ends came to 16 bases. The germline V gene has CDR1 LGHDT and CDR2 YNNKEL (reference sequence). The CDR3 reads CASSLMMGSSTGELFF. The CDR3 region has the DNA TGTGCCAGCAGCCTAATGATGGGGAGTAGCACCGGGGAGCTGTTTTTT.

Concerning this clone itself: The sample contains more than one DNA sequence encoding this CDR3. This chain joins TRBV9 and TRBJ1-1; 8 bases map to TRBD1. V was pared by 4 bases and J by 3 bases, with 5 bases of the junction left unmatched. Germline CDR1 and CDR2: SGDLS and YYNGEE. The CDR3 spans 14 residues. CDR3 bases: TGTGCCAGCAGCCCGCTGACAGGGGACACTGAAGCTTTCTTT. Protein sequence: CASSPLTGDTEAFF.

The chain is built from TRBV7-3 and TRBJ2-1; perhaps TRBD1 as D (6 bases). The CDR3 is made up of 16 amino acids. V lost 5 bases, J lost 0 bases, and 14 bases lay in between. Germline CDR1 and CDR2: SGHTA and FQGTGA. The CDR3 DNA reads TGTGCCAGCAGCAGCTACACAGGGATCTCCTACAATGAGCAGTTCTTC. Its protein product is CASSSYTGISYNEQFF.

V gene TRBV18 combines with J gene TRBJ1-1; the D is unclear. V was trimmed by 3 bases and J by 2 bases, leaving 10 bases between them. Germline CDR1 KGHSH, CDR2 LQKENI. CDR3 length: 14 residues. The CDR3 spells CASSPSHGNTEAFF. CDR3 nucleotide sequence: TGTGCCAGCTCACCTTCCCACGGAAACACTGAAGCTTTCTTT.

This rearrangement joins TRBV6-4 to TRBJ1-2, with no clear D. Germline V lookup: CDR1 MRHNA, CDR2 SNTAGT. CDR3 length: 12 residues. V gave up 11 bases and J gave up 6 bases, with 16 bases separating them. CDR3 in DNA: TGTGCCGACCCTGGTGGACGGAATGGCTACACCTTC. It yields the protein CADPGGRNGYTF.

The chain couples TRBV6-5 to TRBJ2-7; unclear D gene. V was shortened by 4 bases and J by 6 bases, with 13 bases between the two germline ends. This CDR3 has 13 amino acids. CDR1 is MNHEY and CDR2 is SVGAGI in the germline V gene. The CDR3 region is CASSSNPTAEQYF. DNA of the CDR3: TGTGCCAGCAGTTCAAATCCCACCGCCGAGCAGTACTTC.

The chain couples TRBV7-8 to TRBJ1-5, with 7 bases fitting TRBD1. The CDR3 has 18 residues. Germline CDR1 and CDR2: SGHVS and FQNEAQ. J gave up 3 bases and V 6 bases, and 17 bases lay outside the gene matches. CDR3 protein: CASSSPDRAPYLNQPQHF. The CDR3 bases are TGTGCCAGCAGTTCACCCGACAGGGCCCCGTATCTCAATCAGCCCCAGCATTTT.